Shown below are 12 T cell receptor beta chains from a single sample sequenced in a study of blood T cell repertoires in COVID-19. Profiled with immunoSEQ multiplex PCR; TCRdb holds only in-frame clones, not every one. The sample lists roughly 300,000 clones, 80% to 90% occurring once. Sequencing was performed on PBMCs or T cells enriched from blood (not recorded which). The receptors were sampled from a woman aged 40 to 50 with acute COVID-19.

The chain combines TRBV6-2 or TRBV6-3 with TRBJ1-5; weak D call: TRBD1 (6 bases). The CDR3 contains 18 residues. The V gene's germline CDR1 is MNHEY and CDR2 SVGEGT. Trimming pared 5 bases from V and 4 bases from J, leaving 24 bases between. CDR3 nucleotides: TGTGCCAGCAGTCCCGGTCGGGGGGGCGCCCACCTTAATCAGCCCCAGCATTTT. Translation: CASSPGRGGAHLNQPQHF.

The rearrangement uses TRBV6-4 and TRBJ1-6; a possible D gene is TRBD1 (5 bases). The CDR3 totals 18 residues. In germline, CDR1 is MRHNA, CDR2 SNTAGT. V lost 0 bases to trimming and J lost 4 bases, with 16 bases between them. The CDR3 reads CASSDSKPTVRYNSPLHF. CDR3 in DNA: TGTGCCAGCAGTGACTCAAAGCCGACAGTTAGGTATAATTCACCCCTCCACTTT.

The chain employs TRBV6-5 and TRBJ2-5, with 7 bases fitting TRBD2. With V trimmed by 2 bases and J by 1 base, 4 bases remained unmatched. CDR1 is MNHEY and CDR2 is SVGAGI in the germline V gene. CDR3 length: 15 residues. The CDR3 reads CASSYGTGGQETQYF. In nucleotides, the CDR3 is TGTGCCAGCAGTTACGGGACGGGGGGCCAAGAGACCCAGTACTTC.

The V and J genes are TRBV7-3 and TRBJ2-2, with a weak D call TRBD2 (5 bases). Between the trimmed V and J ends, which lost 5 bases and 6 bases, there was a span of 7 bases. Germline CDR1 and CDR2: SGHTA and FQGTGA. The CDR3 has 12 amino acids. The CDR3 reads CASSHGAGELFF. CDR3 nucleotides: TGTGCCAGCAGCCACGGGGCCGGGGAGCTGTTTTTT. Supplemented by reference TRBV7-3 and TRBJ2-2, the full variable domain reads GAGVSQTPSNKVTEKGKYVELRCDPISGHTALYWYRQSLGQGPEFLIYFQGTGAADDSGLPNDRFFAVRPEGSVSTLKIQRTERGDSAVYLCASSHGAGELFFGEGSRLTVL.

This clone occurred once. The CDR3 loop is CASSPQQGSNQPQHF. Here the CDR3 DNA reads TGTGCCAGCAGTCCTCAACAGGGTAGCAATCAGCCCCAGCATTTT. V usage is TRBV6-5 and J usage is TRBJ1-5, with D possibly being TRBD1 (6 bases). With 5 bases removed from V and 0 bases from J, the gap between germline ends came to 11 bases. The CDR3 runs to 15 residues. Germline V gene data show CDR1 as MNHEY and CDR2 as SVGAGI.

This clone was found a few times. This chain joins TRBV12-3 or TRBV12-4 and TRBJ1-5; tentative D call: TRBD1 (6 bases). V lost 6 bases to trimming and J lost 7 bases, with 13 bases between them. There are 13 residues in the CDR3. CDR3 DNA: TGTGCCAGCAGCTTGGGGACACGACAGCCCCAGCATTTT. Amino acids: CASSLGTRQPQHF.

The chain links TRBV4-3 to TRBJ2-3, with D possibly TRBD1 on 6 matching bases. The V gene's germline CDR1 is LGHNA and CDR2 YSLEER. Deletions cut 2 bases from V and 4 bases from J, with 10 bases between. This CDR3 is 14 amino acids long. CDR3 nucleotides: TGCGCCAGCAGCCAATACAGGGCCGCAGATACGCAGTATTTT. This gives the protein CASSQYRAADTQYF.

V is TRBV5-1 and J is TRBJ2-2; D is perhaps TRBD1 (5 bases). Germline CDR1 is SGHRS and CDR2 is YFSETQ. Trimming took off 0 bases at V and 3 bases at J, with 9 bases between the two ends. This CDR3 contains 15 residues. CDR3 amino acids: CASSLEGVDTGELFF. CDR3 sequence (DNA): TGCGCCAGCAGCTTGGAAGGGGTTGACACCGGGGAGCTGTTTTTT.

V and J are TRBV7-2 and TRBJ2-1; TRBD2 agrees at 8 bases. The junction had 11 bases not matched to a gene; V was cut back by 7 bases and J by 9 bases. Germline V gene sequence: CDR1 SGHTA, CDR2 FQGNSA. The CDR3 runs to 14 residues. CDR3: CASTAGGAASEQFF. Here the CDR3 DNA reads TGTGCCAGCACCGCGGGGGGTGCGGCATCTGAGCAGTTCTTC.

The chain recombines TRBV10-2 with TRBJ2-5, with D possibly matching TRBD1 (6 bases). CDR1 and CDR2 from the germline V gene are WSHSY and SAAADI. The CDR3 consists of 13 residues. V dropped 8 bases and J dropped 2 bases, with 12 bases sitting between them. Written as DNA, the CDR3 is TGCGCCAGCGCCGACAGGAAACAAGAGACCCAGTACTTC. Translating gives CASADRKQETQYF.

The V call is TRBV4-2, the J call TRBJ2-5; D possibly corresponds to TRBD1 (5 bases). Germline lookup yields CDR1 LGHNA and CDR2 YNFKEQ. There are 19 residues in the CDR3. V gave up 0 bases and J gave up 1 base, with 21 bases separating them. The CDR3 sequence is CASSQDLRRGQMLQETQYF. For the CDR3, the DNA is TGTGCCAGCAGCCAAGATCTGAGGCGAGGACAAATGCTCCAAGAGACCCAGTACTTC.

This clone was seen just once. CDR3 in DNA: TGTGCCAGCACGACAGGAGGTCGAAGCACAGATACGCAGTATTTT. It specifies CASTTGGRSTDTQYF. J is TRBJ2-3 and V is TRBV6-5; D is perhaps TRBD1 (6 bases). The CDR3 runs 15 residues. The ends were cut back, 7 bases at V and 0 bases at J, with 14 bases in the middle. CDR1 is MNHEY and CDR2 is SVGAGI in the germline V gene.